The 20 T cell receptor beta chains below come from one sample, sequenced in a study of cytomegalovirus exposure and HLA in healthy donors. PCR employed 60 Vbeta and 13 Jbeta primers. Clones were sequenced by immunoSEQ multiplex PCR, and TCRdb holds only the in-frame ones, with some missing. The sample carries 130,000 to 150,000 clones, about 74% recorded once. The sequenced sample was PBMCs. The receptors stem from a woman aged 45 to 65 in good health and CMV-seronegative.

The DNA of the CDR3 is TGTGCCACCAGCAGAGAGCGGGCCCCCTATCAGCCCCAGCATTTT. Its translation is CATSRERAPYQPQHF. V is TRBV15 and J is TRBJ1-5; D uncertain. V shed 0 bases and J shed 5 bases, with 11 bases lying between them. CDR3 length: 15 residues. CDR1 LNHNV and CDR2 YYDKDF come from the germline V gene (reference sequence).

The genes are TRBV6-5 and TRBJ1-6; 7 positions match TRBD1. CDR1 MNHEY and CDR2 SVGAGI come from the germline V gene. The CDR3 totals 15 residues. The J segment lost 7 bases and the V segment lost 1 base, leaving 4 bases of the junction unmatched. The CDR3 nucleotides are TGTGCCAGCAGTTACTTTGGGACAGACAATTCACCCCTCCACTTT. It specifies CASSYFGTDNSPLHF.

The chain recombines TRBV19 with TRBJ1-3, with 9 nucleotides matching TRBD1. Germline CDR1 is LNHDA and CDR2 is SQIVND (reference sequence). Trimming took 5 bases from V and 2 from J; bases not matched to a gene: 4. The CDR3 loop spans 15 amino acids. The CDR3 coding sequence is TGTGCCAGTAGTGTCGGGACAGGGACTGGAAACACCATATATTTT. Translating it yields CASSVGTGTGNTIYF. Full variable domain (rest looked up from reference TRBV19 and TRBJ1-3): DGGITQSPKYLFRKEGQNVTLSCEQNLNHDAMYWYRQDPGQGLRLIYYSQIVNDFQKGDIAEGYSVSREKKESFPLTVTSAQKNPTAFYLCASSVGTGTGNTIYFGEGSWLTVV.

CDR3 nucleotides: TGTGCCAGCACCCTCGCGGGCAATCAGCCCCAGCATTTT. Translated: CASTLAGNQPQHF. The chain uses TRBV7-2 and TRBJ1-5; D is unclear. Germline CDR1 is SGHTA and CDR2 is FQGNSA. Deletions cut 7 bases from V and 2 bases from J, with 9 bases between. This CDR3 has 13 residues.

The CDR3 DNA reads TGTGCCAGCTCATTATCCCTGGCTAGCGGGGGCTACGAGCAGTACTTC. Its protein product is CASSLSLASGGYEQYF. V usage is TRBV18 and J usage is TRBJ2-7, with 10 bases that match TRBD2. V shed 5 bases and J 3 bases; nucleotides not matched to a gene: 10. The germline gives CDR1 KGHSH, CDR2 LQKENI. The CDR3 has 16 residues.

V usage is TRBV15 and J usage is TRBJ2-3; 8 nucleotides line up with TRBD2. The germline gives CDR1 LNHNV, CDR2 YYDKDF (reference sequence). CDR3 length: 17 amino acids. Germline trimming cut 0 bases from V and 3 bases from J; bases unmatched to any gene: 8. CDR3: CATSRDAGGFGTDTQYF. The CDR3, as DNA: TGTGCCACCAGCAGAGATGCGGGGGGTTTTGGGACAGATACGCAGTATTTT.

This rearrangement joins TRBV7-8 to TRBJ2-2, with D perhaps matching TRBD2 (5 bases). CDR3 size: 12 residues. CDR1 and CDR2 from the germline V gene are SGHVS and FQNEAQ. With 3 bases removed from V and 6 bases from J, the gap between germline ends came to 5 bases. The CDR3 nucleotides are TGTGCCAGCAGCTTGGAGGCCGGGGAGCTGTTTTTT. This translates into CASSLEAGELFF.

V usage is TRBV7-9 and J usage is TRBJ1-2; D might be TRBD1 (5 bases). Germline CDR1 reads SEHNR; CDR2 reads FQNEAQ (reference sequence). The CDR3 is 15 amino acids. Trimming cost V 0 bases and J 0 bases, with 8 bases left between them. The CDR3 loop is CASSLARQPNYGYTF. The DNA of the CDR3 is TGTGCCAGCAGCTTAGCCAGACAGCCTAACTATGGCTACACCTTC.

The chain couples TRBV29-1 to TRBJ1-5; D is possibly TRBD1 (5 bases). The V gene lost 4 bases and the J gene lost 2 bases, with 12 bases spanning the gap. This CDR3 comprises 14 residues. CDR1 is SQVTM, CDR2 ANQGSEA, per germline. CDR3 nucleotide sequence: TGCAGCGTTGCCCAGGGTGGTGGCAATCAGCCCCAGCATTTT. It encodes CSVAQGGGNQPQHF.

This rearrangement joins TRBV7-2 to TRBJ2-5; maybe TRBD1 (6 bases). Germline loops: CDR1 SGHTA, CDR2 FQGNSA. Trimming took 5 bases from V and 5 from J, leaving 12 bases between them. This CDR3 is built from 13 residues. CDR3 in amino acids: CASSMTGRETQYF. CDR3 DNA: TGTGCCAGCAGCATGACAGGACGGGAGACCCAGTACTTC. Supplemented by reference TRBV7-2 and TRBJ2-5, the full variable domain reads GAGVSQSPSNKVTEKGKDVELRCDPISGHTALYWYRQSLGQGLEFLIYFQGNSAPDKSGLPSDRFSAERTGGSVSTLTIQRTQQEDSAVYLCASSMTGRETQYFGPGTRLLVL.

This chain uses TRBV11-2 with TRBJ1-1, with a tentative D call TRBD1 (6 bases). The length of the CDR3 is 16 residues. Germline V gene sequence: CDR1 SGHAT, CDR2 FQNNGV. V lost 0 bases and J 5 bases, leaving 16 bases between the germline ends. The CDR3 here is CASSLDLGAMGTEAFF. In DNA form, the CDR3 reads TGTGCCAGCAGCTTAGATCTGGGGGCGATGGGGACTGAAGCTTTCTTT.

The chain is built from TRBV29-1 and TRBJ1-1; D not resolved. Germline-derived CDR1 and CDR2 are SQVTM and ANQGSEA. With 7 bases removed from V and 0 bases from J, the gap between germline ends came to 9 bases. This CDR3 has 12 residues. This CDR3 reads CSGANMNTEAFF. The CDR3, as DNA: TGCAGCGGAGCGAACATGAACACTGAAGCTTTCTTT.

This rearrangement joins TRBV7-9 to TRBJ2-7; TRBD1 might be the D (5 bases). The length of the CDR3 is 13 residues. The V end was cut by 5 bases, the J end by 9 bases, with 17 bases between. Germline CDR1 and CDR2: SEHNR and FQNEAQ (reference sequence). The CDR3 DNA follows: TGTGCCAGCAGCCCCTTCCCAGGGTATGGGCAGTACTTC. Translated, it gives CASSPFPGYGQYF.

The chain couples TRBV6-1 to TRBJ1-6; D possibly corresponds to TRBD1 (6 bases). Looked up from germline, CDR1 is MNHNS and CDR2 is SASEGT. V was shortened by 4 bases and J by 9 bases, with 19 bases between the two germline ends. The CDR3 loop spans 16 amino acids. CDR3 sequence (DNA): TGTGCCAGCAGTGTATCACAGGGACAACTAGGTTCACCCCTCCACTTT. It yields the protein CASSVSQGQLGSPLHF.

The rearrangement joins TRBV19 to TRBJ2-7; D is unresolved. Germline loops: CDR1 LNHDA, CDR2 SQIVND (reference sequence). V was trimmed by 6 bases and J by 2 bases, leaving 14 bases between them. This CDR3 is built from 14 residues. In DNA form, the CDR3 reads TGTGCCAGTAGCCTACGACATAACGCCTACGAGCAGTACTTC. Translated: CASSLRHNAYEQYF. Looking up the rest from reference TRBV19 and TRBJ2-7 gives the full variable domain: DGGITQSPKYLFRKEGQNVTLSCEQNLNHDAMYWYRQDPGQGLRLIYYSQIVNDFQKGDIAEGYSVSREKKESFPLTVTSAQKNPTAFYLCASSLRHNAYEQYFGPGTRLTVT.

The V and J genes are TRBV18 and TRBJ2-4; no clear D gene. This CDR3 contains 13 residues. Germline CDR1 and CDR2: KGHSH and LQKENI. V was clipped by 3 bases and J by 9 bases, with 12 bases between them. The CDR3 here is CASSPSTTGIQYF. The CDR3 bases are TGTGCCAGCTCACCTTCGACCACGGGCATTCAGTACTTC.

This clone was counted a single time. DNA for the CDR3: TGTGCCAGCAGCAAAGTCGGAGTGGAGGGGGCGCGAACCGAGACCCAGTACTTC. Translated: CASSKVGVEGARTETQYF. The chain joins TRBV21-1 to TRBJ2-5; no check of the table's D call, TRBD1, against the DNA was made. TRBV21-1 is given as a pseudogene. The CDR3 is made up of 18 amino acids.

The CDR3 region is CASSPDGGPGGGYTF. DNA of the CDR3: TGTGCCAGCAGCCCCGATGGGGGGCCCGGGGGGGGCTACACCTTC. This chain links TRBV5-6 with TRBJ1-2; possibly TRBD1 for D (6 bases). CDR1 is SGHDT, CDR2 YYEEEE, per germline. The CDR3 loop spans 15 amino acids. V gave up 4 bases and J gave up 8 bases, with 21 bases separating them.

This chain connects TRBV27 to TRBJ2-7; TRBD1 agrees at 9 bases. Trimming removed 3 bases from V and 4 bases from J; junction bases left unmatched: 4. The CDR3 contains 14 residues. Germline values: CDR1 MNHEY, CDR2 SMNVEV (reference sequence). The CDR3 reads CASSLDRGGYEQYF. CDR3 sequence (DNA): TGTGCCAGCAGTTTGGACAGGGGAGGGTACGAGCAGTACTTC.

The chain joins TRBV6-1 to TRBJ2-7; the D gene is possibly TRBD2 (6 bases). The CDR3 covers 14 residues. Germline values: CDR1 MNHNS, CDR2 SASEGT. Between the trimmed V and J ends, which lost 8 bases and 6 bases, there was a span of 20 bases. In DNA form, the CDR3 reads TGTGCCAGCTCCGGCGGCAGGCCCGGGGGCGAGCAGTACTTC. This codes for CASSGGRPGGEQYF.